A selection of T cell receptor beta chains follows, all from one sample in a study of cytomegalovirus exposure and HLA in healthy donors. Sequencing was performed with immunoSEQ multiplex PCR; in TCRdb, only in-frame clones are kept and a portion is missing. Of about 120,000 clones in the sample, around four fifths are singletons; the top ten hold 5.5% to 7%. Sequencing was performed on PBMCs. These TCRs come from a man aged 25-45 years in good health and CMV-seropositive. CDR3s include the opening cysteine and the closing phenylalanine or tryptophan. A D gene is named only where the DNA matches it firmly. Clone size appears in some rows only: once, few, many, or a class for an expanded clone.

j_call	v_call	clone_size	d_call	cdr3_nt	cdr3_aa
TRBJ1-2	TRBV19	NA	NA	TGTGCCAGTAGTATGGTGGCAGGGAGGGGCCCTTATGGCTACACCTTC	CASSMVAGRGPYGYTF
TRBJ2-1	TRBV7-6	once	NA	TGTGCCAGCAGCGATAGCGGAGAATCCTACAATGAGCAGTTCTTC	CASSDSGESYNEQFF
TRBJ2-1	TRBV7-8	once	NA	TGTGCCAGCAGTCAAGCTAGATACCATGAGCAGTTCTTC	CASSQARYHEQFF
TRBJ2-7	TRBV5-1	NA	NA	TGCGCCAGCAGCTTGGGGAGCTCCTACGAGCAGTACTTC	CASSLGSSYEQYF
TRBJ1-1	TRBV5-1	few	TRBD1	TGCGCCAGCAACCCAGGGGGAGACACTGAAGCTTTCTTT	CASNPGGDTEAFF
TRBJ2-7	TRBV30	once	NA	TGTGCCTGGAGTGTGACCAGGGTTGGGGAGCAGTACTTC	CAWSVTRVGEQYF
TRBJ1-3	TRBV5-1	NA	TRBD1	TGCGCCAGCAGCCAAGGGACAGCCTCTGGAAACACCATATATTTT	CASSQGTASGNTIYF
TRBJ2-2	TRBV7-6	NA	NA	TGTGCCAGCAGCTTGGAGAGGGGGGGAGGCACCGGGGAGCTGTTTTTT	CASSLERGGGTGELFF
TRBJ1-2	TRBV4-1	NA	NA	TGCGCCAGCAGCCAAGGACACACTAACTATGGCTACACCTTC	CASSQGHTNYGYTF
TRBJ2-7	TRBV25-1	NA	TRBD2	TGTGCCAGCTCGACGGGGGGATTTCTAGGCGAGCAGTACTTC	CASSTGGFLGEQYF
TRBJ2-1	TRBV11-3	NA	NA	TGTGCCAGCAGCCCCTTGGCATCCTACAATGAGCAGTTCTTC	CASSPLASYNEQFF
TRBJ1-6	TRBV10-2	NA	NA	TGCGCCAGCAGTGAAGGGACATCTAATTCACCCCTCCACTTT	CASSEGTSNSPLHF
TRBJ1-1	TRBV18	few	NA	TGTGCCAGCTCACCGGCAGAAAACACTGAAGCTTTCTTT	CASSPAENTEAFF
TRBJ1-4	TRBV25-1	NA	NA	TGTGCCAGCAGTGATTCAAGGGGACATAACACTAATGAAAAACTGTTTTTT	CASSDSRGHNTNEKLFF
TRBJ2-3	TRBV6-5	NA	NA	TGTGCCAGCAGTTATCTGGGAGTCAGCGCAGATACGCAGTATTTT	CASSYLGVSADTQYF
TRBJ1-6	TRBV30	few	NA	TGTGCCTGGAGGGACAAGAGCTCCTATAATTCACCCCTCCACTTT	CAWRDKSSYNSPLHF
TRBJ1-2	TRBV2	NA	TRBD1	TGTGCCAGCAGGGGACAGGGGGACTATGGCTACACCTTC	CASRGQGDYGYTF
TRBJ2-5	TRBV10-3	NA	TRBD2	TGTGCCATCAGGAAAGGACTAGCGGGGCAAGAGACCCAGTACTTC	CAIRKGLAGQETQYF
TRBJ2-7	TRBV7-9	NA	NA	TGTTCCAGCAGCTCCGGCGGAGGCCAGTACTTC	CSSSSGGGQYF
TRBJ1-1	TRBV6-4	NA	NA	TGTGCCAGCAGTGACTCCCAGGGGACTGAAGCTTTCTTT	CASSDSQGTEAFF
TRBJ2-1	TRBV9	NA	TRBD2	TGTGCCAGCAGTGTTTCGGGGGGCTCCTACAATGAGCAGTTCTTC	CASSVSGGSYNEQFF
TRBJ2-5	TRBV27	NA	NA	TGTGCCAGCAGCGCCGCAGAGACAAACCAAGAGACCCAGTACTTC	CASSAAETNQETQYF
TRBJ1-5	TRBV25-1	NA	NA	TGTGCCAGCAGTGAAGGGGGGGGCGGCAATCAGCCCCAGCATTTT	CASSEGGGGNQPQHF
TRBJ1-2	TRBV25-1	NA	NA	TGTGCCAGCAGTGTCGGGGTCACCAACTATGGCTACACCTTC	CASSVGVTNYGYTF
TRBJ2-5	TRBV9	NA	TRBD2	TGTGCCAGCAGCGTAGGGCTAGCGGACCAAGAGACCCAGTACTTC	CASSVGLADQETQYF
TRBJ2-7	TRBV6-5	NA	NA	TGTGCCAGCAGTAAAGGAGGAAAATCCTACGAGCAGTACTTC	CASSKGGKSYEQYF
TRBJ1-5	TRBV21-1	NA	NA	TGTGCCAGCAGCACCCGACAGGGGATTTATAGCAATCAGCCCCAGCATTTT	CASSTRQGIYSNQPQHF
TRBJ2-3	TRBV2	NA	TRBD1	TGTGCCAGCAGCATGACAGGGGGAACGGATACGCAGTATTTT	CASSMTGGTDTQYF
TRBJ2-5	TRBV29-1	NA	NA	TGCAGCGTTGACAGGGCTGAGACCCAGTACTTC	CSVDRAETQYF
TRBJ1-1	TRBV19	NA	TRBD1	TGTGCCAGTAGTAAGGACAGGGGGTTTATGAACACTGAAGCTTTCTTT	CASSKDRGFMNTEAFF
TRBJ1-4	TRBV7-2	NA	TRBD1	TGTGCCAGCAGCTTAGTGTTGGGACAGGGTGACGAAAAACTGTTTTTT	CASSLVLGQGDEKLFF
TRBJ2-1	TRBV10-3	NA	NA	TGTGCCATCAGGGCCGGGGAGGATGAGCAGTTCTTC	CAIRAGEDEQFF
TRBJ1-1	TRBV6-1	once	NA	TGTGCCAGCAGTGAGGGGAGCGTCTTTACTGAAGCTTTCTTT	CASSEGSVFTEAFF
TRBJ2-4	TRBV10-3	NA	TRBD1	TGTGCCATCAGTGAAGGACAGGGGAAGGTAAACATTCAGTACTTC	CAISEGQGKVNIQYF
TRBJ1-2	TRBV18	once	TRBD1	TGTGCCAGCTCACCCGGACAGGGGGGCTACACCTTC	CASSPGQGGYTF
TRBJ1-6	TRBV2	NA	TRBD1	TGTGCCAGCAGTCCCCGGGACAGGGTTTCACCCCTCCACTTT	CASSPRDRVSPLHF
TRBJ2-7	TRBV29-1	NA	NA	TGCAGCGTTGAACACAGCTACGAGCAGTACTTC	CSVEHSYEQYF
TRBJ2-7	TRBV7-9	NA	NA	TGTGCCAGCAGCTCCGCCTACGAGCAGTACTTC	CASSSAYEQYF
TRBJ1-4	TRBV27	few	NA	TGTGCCAGCAGTTTATCACAGGCCGCCCTAGAAAAACTGTTTTTT	CASSLSQAALEKLFF
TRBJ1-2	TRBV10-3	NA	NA	TGTGCCATCAGTGACACAGGGAACTATGGCTACACCTTC	CAISDTGNYGYTF
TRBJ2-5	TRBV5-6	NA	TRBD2	TGTGCCAGCAGCTCACCACCCCTACTAGCTTGGGGGGGCCAAGAGACCCAGTACTTC	CASSSPPLLAWGGQETQYF
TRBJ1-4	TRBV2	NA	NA	TGTGCCAGCAGTGACAGGACAGCGATGGGTGAAAAACTGTTTTTT	CASSDRTAMGEKLFF
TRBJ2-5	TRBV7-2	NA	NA	TGTGCCAGCAGCTTAGAACGAGCCCGATTCGGGACCCAGTACTTC	CASSLERARFGTQYF
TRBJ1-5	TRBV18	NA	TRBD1	TGTGCCAGCTCAACTACAGGGGATCAGCCCCAGCATTTT	CASSTTGDQPQHF
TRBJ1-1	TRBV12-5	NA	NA	TGTGCTAGTGGTTTGCCCCAGGACATGAACACTGAAGCTTTCTTT	CASGLPQDMNTEAFF
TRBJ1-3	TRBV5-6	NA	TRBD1	TGTGCCAGCAGCTTGGGGGGACAGTTCCTCTCTGGAAACACCATATACTTT	CASSLGGQFLSGNTIYF
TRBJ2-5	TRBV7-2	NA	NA	TGTGCCAGCAGCTCGAGGGGGACGGCCCCAAGGACCCAGTACTTC	CASSSRGTAPRTQYF
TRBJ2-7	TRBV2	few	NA	TGTGCCAGCAGTGACAGCTACGAGCAGTACTTC	CASSDSYEQYF
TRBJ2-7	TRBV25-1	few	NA	TGTGCCAGCAGTGAATCGGCCCCAACAGGGTACGAGCAGTACTTC	CASSESAPTGYEQYF
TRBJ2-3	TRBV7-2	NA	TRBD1	TGTGCCAGCAGCTTACAGGGGGCAGATACGCAGTATTTT	CASSLQGADTQYF
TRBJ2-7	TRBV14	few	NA	TGTGCCATCCCGCGGCGGGGCTACTACGAGCAGTACTTC	CAIPRRGYYEQYF
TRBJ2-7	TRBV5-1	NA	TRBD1	TGCGCCAGCAGCTTGGGGTTCGGGACAGGGGAAGACGAGCAGTACTTC	CASSLGFGTGEDEQYF
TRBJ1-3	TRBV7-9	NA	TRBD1	TGTGCCAGCAGCGGGCCCCGGGACAGGGCTGGAAACACCATATATTTT	CASSGPRDRAGNTIYF
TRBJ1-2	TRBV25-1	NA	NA	TGTGCCAGCAGTGAATCGGGAGGGGCGTCCTATGGCTACACCTTC	CASSESGGASYGYTF
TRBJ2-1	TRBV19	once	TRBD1	TGTGCCAGTAGTATCTTCGGGACAGAGAATGAGCAGTTCTTC	CASSIFGTENEQFF
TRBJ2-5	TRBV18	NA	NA	TGTGCCAGCTCACCGCTAGGACAGATCGAGACCCAGTACTTC	CASSPLGQIETQYF